The source of this TCR beta chain is a study of blood T cell repertoires in COVID-19. Whole-study context: The cDNA or gDNA used as material had been derived from T cells, B-cell-depleted T cells, or PBMCs.

Trimming stripped 4 bases from V and 3 bases from J, with 9 bases between. CDR1 is SGHTA and CDR2 is FQGTGA in the germline V gene. The CDR3 extends over 13 amino acids. Participant-given clinical history determined each cohort assignment. Clones were read by immunoSEQ multiplex PCR, and TCRdb kept only the in-frame ones, dropping some. Of just over 350,000 clones in the sample, about 90% were seen once. The V call is TRBV7-3, the J call TRBJ1-1; D call uncertain. Input material: PBMCs or T cells enriched from blood (not recorded which). The sequence was collected from a young woman who had recovered from COVID-19. The CDR3 DNA reads as TGTGCCAGCAGCTCCCAAGGAGACACTGAAGCTTTCTTT. This gives the protein CASSSQGDTEAFF.